This T cell receptor beta chain was found in a study of blood T cell repertoires in COVID-19. On the study more broadly: Acute and convalescent COVID-19 samples came from the United States, Italy and Spain.

Original analysis: Reference gene primer amplification gave estimated nucleated cell counts. The table came from immunoSEQ multiplex PCR; TCRdb's copy has only in-frame clones and leaves some out. V and J calls and clone size are copied from that table; D and trimming were computed from the DNA. Of fewer than 400,000 clones detected, 85% to 95% appear once; the ten largest clones hold approximately 4.1%. Only one count was recorded for this clone. Exposed participants came across a COVID-19 case within 2 weeks before study entry. The receptor was derived from a woman aged 25 to 39 who had been exposed to COVID-19. Sequencing was done on a sample of PBMCs or T cells enriched from blood (not recorded which).

CDR3 sequence: CASSGRGTGLDEQFF. The DNA of the CDR3 is TGTGCCAGCAGCGGCCGGGGGACAGGTCTTGATGAGCAGTTCTTC. The chain is built from TRBV9 and TRBJ2-1; TRBD1 matches at 8 bases. The V gene end was trimmed by 3 bases and the J gene end by 8 bases; junction bases not matched to a gene: 10. CDR1 and CDR2 (germline): SGDLS, YYNGEE. The CDR3 runs to 15 residues.